A single TCR beta chain is shown here with its context. Its antigen is undetermined. TCRdb's table, derived via immunoSEQ multiplex PCR, lists solely in-frame clones and lacks some. The sample carries approximately 50,000 clones, around 83% recorded once. The time point: week 47, end of study. Doses of 300 ug of mutant IDH1 20-mer peptide were given with topical imiquimod. V lost 1 base, J lost 3 bases, and 11 bases stayed unmatched. Germline V gives CDR1 GTSNPN, CDR2 SVGIG (reference sequence). The CDR3 totals 16 residues. This sample is part of a study of a mutant IDH1 vaccine in newly diagnosed glioma. Overall study context: Week 35 held visit V12, while week 47 held visit V13.

This receptor was identified in a woman aged 45-59 years with glioma. This specimen was PBMCs, taken from a glioma patient whose treatment included an IDH1 peptide vaccine. The chain employs TRBV30 and TRBJ1-1, with 7 bases aligning to TRBD1. As DNA, the CDR3 is TGTGCCTGGAGTGCTGGGGGACAGACGATTCACACTGAAGCTTTCTTT. This sequence encodes CAWSAGGQTIHTEAFF.